The source of this TCR beta chain is a study of OX40 agonist ivuxolimab in advanced cancers. Germline V gene data show CDR1 as MNHNS and CDR2 as SASEGT. The germline V and J ends were trimmed by 2 bases and 5 bases, with 19 bases remaining between them. The CDR3 sequence is 16 residues long. Method: immunoSEQ multiplex PCR; TCRdb's copy keeps in-frame clones and lacks some. This table has 60,000 to 75,000 clones, about 88% appearing once. V usage is TRBV6-1 and J usage is TRBJ2-7; D could derive from TRBD1 or TRBD2 (5 bases each). The sample was CD4+ or CD8+ T cells sorted from blood, taken in a trial of the OX40 agonist ivuxolimab. The TCR originated in an adult with an advanced solid tumor such as melanoma, head and neck, liver or kidney cancer. The CDR3: CASSENPSWDADEQYF. DNA of the CDR3: TGTGCCAGCAGTGAAAACCCCTCTTGGGACGCCGACGAGCAGTACTTC.